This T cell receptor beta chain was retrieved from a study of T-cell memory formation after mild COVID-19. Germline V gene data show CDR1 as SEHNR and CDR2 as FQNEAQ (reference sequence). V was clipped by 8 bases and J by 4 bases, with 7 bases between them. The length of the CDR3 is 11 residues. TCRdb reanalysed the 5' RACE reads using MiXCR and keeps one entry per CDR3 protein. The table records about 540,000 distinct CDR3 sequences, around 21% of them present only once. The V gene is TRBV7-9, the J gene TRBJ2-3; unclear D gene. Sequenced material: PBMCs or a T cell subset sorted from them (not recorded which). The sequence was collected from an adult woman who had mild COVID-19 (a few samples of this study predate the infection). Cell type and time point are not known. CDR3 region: CASGEADTQYF. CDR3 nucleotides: TGTGCCAGCGGGGAAGCAGATACGCAGTATTTT.